This TCR beta chain was recovered during a study of T-cell reconstitution after alpha-beta-depleted transplantation in children. Germline CDR1 LGHNT, CDR2 FRNRAP. The CDR3 has 13 residues. V was shortened by 1 base and J by 7 bases, with 10 bases between the two germline ends. The authors prepared the TCRbeta library with unique molecular identifiers. TCRdb called the PCR reads again in MiXCR, with one record for every CDR3 protein. The repertoire consists of around 530,000 distinct CDR3 sequences, with 30% to 35% occurring once and the leading ten covering more than 2%. This clonotype was counted between two and nine times.

The chain combines TRBV12-5 with TRBJ1-1; no definite D call. This TCR was recovered from a human donor who donated a stem cell graft to a child with aplastic anemia. The sequencing used PBMCs from the stem cell graft donor, collected from the stem cell graft. CDR3 loop: CASGLAPGGEAFF. DNA for the CDR3: TGTGCTAGTGGTTTGGCCCCTGGAGGTGAAGCTTTCTTT.